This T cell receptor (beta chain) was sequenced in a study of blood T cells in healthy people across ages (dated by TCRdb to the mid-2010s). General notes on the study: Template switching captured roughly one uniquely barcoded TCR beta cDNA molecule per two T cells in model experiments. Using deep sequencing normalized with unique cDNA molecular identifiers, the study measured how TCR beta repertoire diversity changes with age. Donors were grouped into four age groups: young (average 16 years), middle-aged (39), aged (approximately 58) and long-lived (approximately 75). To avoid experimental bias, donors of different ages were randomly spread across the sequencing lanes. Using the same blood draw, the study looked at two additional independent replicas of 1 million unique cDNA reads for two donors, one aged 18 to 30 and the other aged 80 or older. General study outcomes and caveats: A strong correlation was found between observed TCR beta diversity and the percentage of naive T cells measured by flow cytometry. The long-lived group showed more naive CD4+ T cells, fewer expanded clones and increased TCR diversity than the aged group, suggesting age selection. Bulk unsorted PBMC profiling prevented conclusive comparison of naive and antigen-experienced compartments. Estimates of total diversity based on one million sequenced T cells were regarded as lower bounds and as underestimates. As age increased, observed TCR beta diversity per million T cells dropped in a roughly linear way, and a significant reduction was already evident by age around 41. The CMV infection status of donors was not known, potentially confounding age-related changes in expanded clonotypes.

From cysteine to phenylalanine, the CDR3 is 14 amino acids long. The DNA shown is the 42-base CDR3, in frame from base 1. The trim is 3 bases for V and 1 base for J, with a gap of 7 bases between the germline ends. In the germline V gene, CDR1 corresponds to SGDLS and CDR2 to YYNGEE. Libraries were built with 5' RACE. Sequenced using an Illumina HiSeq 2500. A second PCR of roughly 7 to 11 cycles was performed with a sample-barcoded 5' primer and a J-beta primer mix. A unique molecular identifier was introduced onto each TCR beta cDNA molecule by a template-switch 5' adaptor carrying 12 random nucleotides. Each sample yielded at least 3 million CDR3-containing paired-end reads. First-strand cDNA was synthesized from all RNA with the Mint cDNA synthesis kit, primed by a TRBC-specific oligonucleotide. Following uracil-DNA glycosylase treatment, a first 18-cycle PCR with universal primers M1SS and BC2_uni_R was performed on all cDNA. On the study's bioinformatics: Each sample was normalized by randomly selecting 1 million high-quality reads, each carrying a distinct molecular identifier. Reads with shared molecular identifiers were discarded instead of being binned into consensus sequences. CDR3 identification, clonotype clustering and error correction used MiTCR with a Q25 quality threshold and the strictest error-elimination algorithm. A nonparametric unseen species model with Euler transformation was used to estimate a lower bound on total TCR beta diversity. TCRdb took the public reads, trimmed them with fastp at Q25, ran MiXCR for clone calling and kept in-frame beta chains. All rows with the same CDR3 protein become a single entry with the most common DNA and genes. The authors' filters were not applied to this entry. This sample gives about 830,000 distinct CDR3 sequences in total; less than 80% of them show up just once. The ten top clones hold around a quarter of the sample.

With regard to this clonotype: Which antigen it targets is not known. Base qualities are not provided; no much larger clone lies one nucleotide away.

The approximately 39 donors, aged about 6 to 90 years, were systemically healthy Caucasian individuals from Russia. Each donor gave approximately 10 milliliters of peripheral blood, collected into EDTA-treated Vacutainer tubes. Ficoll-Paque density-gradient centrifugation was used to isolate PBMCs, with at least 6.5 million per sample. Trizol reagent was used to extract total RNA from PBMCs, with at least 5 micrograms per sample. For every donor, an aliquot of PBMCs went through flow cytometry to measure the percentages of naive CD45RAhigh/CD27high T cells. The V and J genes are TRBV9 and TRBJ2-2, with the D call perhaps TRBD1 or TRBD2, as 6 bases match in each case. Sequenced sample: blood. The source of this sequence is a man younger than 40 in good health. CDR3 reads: CASSEGGNTGELFF. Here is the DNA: TGTGCCAGCAGCGAGGGGGGGAACACCGGGGAGCTGTTTTTT.